Each of the 30 T cell receptor beta chains below was sequenced from the same sample in a study of cytomegalovirus exposure and HLA in healthy donors. PCR primers comprised 60 Vbeta and 13 Jbeta primers. Libraries were prepared by immunoSEQ multiplex PCR; TCRdb keeps only in-frame clonotypes and omits some of them. The data show 150,000 to 160,000 clones, 65% to 80% seen once. Specimen: PBMCs. Receptors originate from a young man in good health and CMV-seronegative.

The chain recombines TRBV6-5 with TRBJ2-3; weak D call: TRBD2 (7 bases). V was shortened by 8 bases and J by 2 bases, with 17 bases between the two germline ends. Germline CDR1 and CDR2: MNHEY and SVGAGI. CDR3 length: 15 amino acids. The CDR3 bases are TGTGCCAGCGCCCGGGCGGGGGCCCTCACAGATACGCAGTATTTT. Encoded protein: CASARAGALTDTQYF.

In its sample, this clone was seen a few times. CDR3 bases: TGCGCCAGCAGCTTAAGGGCGGGGGGACAAGAGACCCAGTACTTC. Residues: CASSLRAGGQETQYF. V and J are TRBV5-1 and TRBJ2-5, with TRBD2 matching 8 bases. Germline CDR1 SGHRS, CDR2 YFSETQ. V lost 2 bases, J lost 2 bases, and 5 bases stayed unmatched. The CDR3 contains 15 residues. Variable domain in full (rest from reference TRBV5-1 and TRBJ2-5): KAGVTQTPRYLIKTRGQQVTLSCSPISGHRSVSWYQQTPGQGLQFLFEYFSETQRNKGNFPGRFSGRQFSNSRSEMNVSTLELGDSALYLCASSLRAGGQETQYFGPGTRLLVL.

The chain is built from TRBV6-4 and TRBJ1-1; the match to TRBD1 covers 10 bases. Per the germline V gene, CDR1 is MRHNA and CDR2 is SNTAGT. The CDR3 is 14 residues long. V dropped 5 bases and J dropped 9; count of bases not matched to a gene: 9. CDR3 loop: CASSRQGAETQAFF. The CDR3 nucleotides are TGTGCCAGCAGTCGACAGGGGGCAGAGACTCAAGCTTTCTTT.

The J gene is TRBJ1-5, the V gene TRBV5-1; 9 nucleotides agree with TRBD1. Trimming at V came to 3 bases and at J to 4 bases, leaving 2 bases not matched to a gene. Per the germline V gene, CDR1 is SGHRS and CDR2 is YFSETQ. The CDR3 has 14 amino acids. CDR3 sequence: CASSSGQGNQPQHF. The CDR3, as DNA: TGCGCCAGCAGCTCGGGACAGGGTAATCAGCCCCAGCATTTT. Supplemented by reference TRBV5-1 and TRBJ1-5, the full variable domain reads KAGVTQTPRYLIKTRGQQVTLSCSPISGHRSVSWYQQTPGQGLQFLFEYFSETQRNKGNFPGRFSGRQFSNSRSEMNVSTLELGDSALYLCASSSGQGNQPQHFGDGTRLSIL.

This clone turned up a few times. Distinct nucleotide sequences in the sample also encode this CDR3. The chain recombines TRBV29-1 with TRBJ1-1; D not certain. The CDR3 is 10 residues long. Trimming took 5 bases from V and 1 from J, leaving 2 bases between them. Germline V lookup: CDR1 SQVTM, CDR2 ANQGSEA. The CDR3 region is CSVQNTEAFF. The CDR3 DNA is TGCAGCGTTCAGAACACTGAAGCTTTCTTT. The entire variable domain, with the rest obtained from reference TRBV29-1 and TRBJ1-1, is as follows: SAVISQKPSRDICQRGTSLTIQCQVDSQVTMMFWYRQQPGQSLTLIATANQGSEATYESGFVIDKFPISRPNLTFSTLTVSNMSPEDSSIYLCSVQNTEAFFGQGTRLTVV.

This clone was observed a few times. The chain is built from TRBV10-3 and TRBJ1-1; tentative D call: TRBD1 (6 bases). V lost 5 bases and J lost 0, with 10 bases in between. Per germline, CDR1 ENHRY and CDR2 SYGVKD. The CDR3 loop spans 14 amino acids. The CDR3 is CAISSQGVNTEAFF. DNA for the CDR3: TGTGCCATCAGTTCACAGGGAGTGAACACTGAAGCTTTCTTT.

J is TRBJ1-6 and V is TRBV6-1; 8 positions match TRBD1. The CDR3 is made up of 18 amino acids. Germline V gene data show CDR1 as MNHNS and CDR2 as SASEGT. V dropped 4 bases and J dropped 7; count of bases not matched to a gene: 15. This chain's CDR3 is CASSGWGTGETENSPLHF. For the CDR3, the DNA is TGTGCCAGCAGTGGGTGGGGGACAGGTGAGACCGAGAATTCACCCCTCCACTTT.

The chain links TRBV10-1 to TRBJ2-5; 8 bases line up with TRBD2. The V gene end was trimmed by 4 bases and the J gene end by 5 bases; junction bases not matched to a gene: 15. This CDR3 has 17 amino acids. Germline V gene data show CDR1 as WNHNN and CDR2 as SYGVQD (reference sequence). The CDR3 nucleotides are TGCGCCAGCAGTGGGTCGGTACAGCGGGGGTTCGGGGAGACCCAGTACTTC. It yields the protein CASSGSVQRGFGETQYF.

This clone was seen a few times. This sequence joins TRBV19 and TRBJ2-7; D may be TRBD1 (7 bases). V gave up 5 bases and J gave up 3 bases, with 17 bases separating them. The germline V gene encodes CDR1 LNHDA and CDR2 SQIVND (reference sequence). The CDR3 extends over 15 amino acids. The CDR3 reads CASSRQGGGGYEQYF. The CDR3 DNA reads as TGTGCCAGTAGTCGACAGGGAGGAGGGGGCTACGAGCAGTACTTC.

The J gene is TRBJ1-1, the V gene TRBV9, with TRBD1 matching over 7 bases. Germline values: CDR1 SGDLS, CDR2 YYNGEE. Trimming at V came to 6 bases and at J to 3 bases, leaving 11 bases not matched to a gene. This CDR3 has 15 residues. The CDR3 loop reads CASNRQGLADTEAFF. CDR3 sequence (DNA): TGTGCCAGCAACCGACAGGGACTGGCTGACACTGAAGCTTTCTTT. The full variable domain, in which reference TRBV9 and TRBJ1-1 provide the parts outside the CDR3, is DSGVTQTPKHLITATGQRVTLRCSPRSGDLSVYWYQQSLDQGLQFLIQYYNGEERAKGNILERFSAQQFPDLHSELNLSSLELGDSALYFCASNRQGLADTEAFFGQGTRLTVV.

The genes are TRBV6-1 and TRBJ1-2; no clear D. The CDR3 has 12 amino acids. Germline V gives CDR1 MNHNS, CDR2 SASEGT. The germline V and J ends were trimmed by 8 bases and 6 bases, with 13 bases remaining between them. CDR3 sequence: CASSVGRDGYTF. CDR3 DNA: TGTGCCAGCTCCGTAGGGCGGGATGGCTACACCTTC.

V and J are TRBV7-9 and TRBJ2-5; unclear D gene. Germline V gene lookup returns CDR1 SEHNR and CDR2 FQNEAQ (reference sequence). The CDR3 loop spans 14 amino acids. Trimming took off 0 bases at V and 1 base at J, with 6 bases between the two ends. CDR3 DNA sequence: TGTGCCAGCAGCTTAGCAACAGCCCAAGAGACCCAGTACTTC. As protein: CASSLATAQETQYF.

The V gene is TRBV7-3, the J gene TRBJ1-1; 9 bases align to TRBD1. Germline CDR1 is SGHTA and CDR2 is FQGTGA. There are 15 residues in the CDR3. The V segment lost 0 bases and the J segment 3 bases; nucleotides outside the gene matches: 2. CDR3 sequence: CASSLTHRGHTEAFF. The CDR3 DNA reads as TGTGCCAGCAGCTTAACCCACAGGGGGCACACTGAAGCTTTCTTT.

V and J are TRBV19 and TRBJ1-5; D gene uncertain. Germline assignment: CDR1 LNHDA and CDR2 SQIVND (reference sequence). The CDR3 has 14 residues. The V end was cut by 0 bases, the J end by 7 bases, with 10 bases between. The CDR3 here is CASSIDGMRQPQHF. The CDR3, as DNA: TGTGCCAGTAGTATAGATGGTATGAGACAGCCCCAGCATTTT.

The chain is built from TRBV6-1 and TRBJ2-3, with 8 positions matching TRBD1. J lost 4 bases, V lost 3 bases, and 6 bases had no gene match. Germline assignment: CDR1 MNHNS and CDR2 SASEGT. This CDR3 spans 15 amino acids. Written as DNA, the CDR3 is TGTGCCAGCAGTGACCGATCCAGGGGGCCAGATACGCAGTATTTT. It translates to CASSDRSRGPDTQYF.

The chain combines TRBV14 with TRBJ1-1; D is ambiguous. CDR3 size: 15 residues. The germline V gene has CDR1 SGHDN and CDR2 FVKESK. Between the trimmed V and J ends, which lost 1 base and 3 bases, there was a span of 12 bases. The CDR3 reads CASSQAEMPYTEAFF. The CDR3 nucleotides read TGTGCCAGCAGCCAAGCGGAGATGCCCTACACTGAAGCTTTCTTT.

V and J are TRBV11-2 and TRBJ2-1; the match to TRBD1 covers 8 bases. This CDR3 has 15 residues. Trimming removed 3 bases from V and 10 bases from J; junction bases left unmatched: 11. Germline V gene data show CDR1 as SGHAT and CDR2 as FQNNGV. Here the CDR3 reads CASSLQDRAIREQFF. CDR3 sequence (DNA): TGTGCCAGCAGCTTGCAGGACAGGGCCATCAGGGAGCAGTTCTTC. The full variable domain, completed using reference TRBV11-2 and TRBJ2-1, is EAGVAQSPRYKIIEKRQSVAFWCNPISGHATLYWYQQILGQGPKLLIQFQNNGVVDDSQLPKDRFSAERLKGVDSTLKIQPAKLEDSAVYLCASSLQDRAIREQFFGPGTRLTVL.

This clone was recorded only once. The chain employs TRBV5-4 and TRBJ1-1; perhaps TRBD1 as D (5 bases). With 4 bases removed from V and 5 bases from J, the gap between germline ends came to 12 bases. Per germline, CDR1 SGHNT and CDR2 YYREEE (reference sequence). This CDR3 region has 13 residues. CDR3 DNA sequence: TGTGCCAGCAGCCCCCAAAGGGGTACTGAAGCTTTCTTT. Translating it yields CASSPQRGTEAFF. The variable domain in full, with the rest retrieved from reference TRBV5-4 and TRBJ1-1, is ETGVTQSPTHLIKTRGQQVTLRCSSQSGHNTVSWYQQALGQGPQFIFQYYREEENGRGNFPPRFSGLQFPNYSSELNVNALELDDSALYLCASSPQRGTEAFFGQGTRLTVV.

The V call is TRBV5-1, the J call TRBJ2-5; 9 positions agree with TRBD1. The J segment lost 2 bases and the V segment lost 5 bases, leaving 10 bases of the junction unmatched. Germline V lookup: CDR1 SGHRS, CDR2 YFSETQ. The CDR3 is 16 residues long. CDR3 sequence: CASRPWDRAGQETQYF. As DNA, the CDR3 is TGCGCCAGCAGACCGTGGGACAGGGCAGGACAAGAGACCCAGTACTTC.

The chain employs TRBV2 and TRBJ1-5; D perhaps matches TRBD1 (6 bases). V was shortened by 7 bases and J by 6 bases, with 13 bases between the two germline ends. CDR1 and CDR2 from the germline V gene are SNHLY and FYNNEI. The CDR3 is 13 amino acids. The CDR3 region has the DNA TGTGCCAGCAAAGGGGGTGGAGGTCAGCCCCAGCATTTT. Translating gives CASKGGGGQPQHF.

This clone appeared a few times. This sequence joins TRBV6-1 and TRBJ2-1; 8 bases line up with TRBD2. This CDR3 region has 15 residues. CDR1 and CDR2 from the germline V gene are MNHNS and SASEGT. After removal of 6 bases from V and 2 bases from J, the junction contained 6 bases not matched to a gene. DNA of the CDR3: TGTGCCAGCAGGGCTTTGCGGGGGGCCTACAATGAGCAGTTCTTC. It codes for CASRALRGAYNEQFF.

The V gene is TRBV4-1, the J gene TRBJ2-1, with TRBD1 matching over 10 bases. Trimming removed 2 bases from V and 8 bases from J; junction bases left unmatched: 6. Germline CDR1 is MGHRA and CDR2 is YSYEKL. This CDR3 is 15 amino acids long. CDR3 coding DNA: TGCGCCAGCAGCCAATACGACAGGGGGCTCGATGAGCAGTTCTTC. It specifies CASSQYDRGLDEQFF.

V usage is TRBV15 and J usage is TRBJ1-3; D unclear. The CDR3 has 15 residues. Germline CDR1 LNHNV, CDR2 YYDKDF (reference sequence). V lost 1 base and J lost 4, with 11 bases in between. DNA for the CDR3: TGTGCCACCAGCAGAGCACAAGGGAGGGGAAACACCATATATTTT. It codes for CATSRAQGRGNTIYF.

V usage is TRBV29-1 and J usage is TRBJ2-4, with D possibly being TRBD1 (6 bases). CDR3 length: 14 amino acids. Trimming removed 6 bases at V and 0 bases at J, with 12 bases between. From germline, CDR1 is SQVTM and CDR2 ANQGSEA. The CDR3 protein is CSVKDSLAKNIQYF. CDR3 in DNA: TGCAGCGTGAAGGACAGCTTAGCCAAAAACATTCAGTACTTC.

The chain employs TRBV15 and TRBJ1-1; 7 bases are shared with TRBD1. Germline values: CDR1 LNHNV, CDR2 YYDKDF (reference sequence). The CDR3 extends over 15 amino acids. J lost 4 bases, V lost 3 bases, and 8 bases had no gene match. CDR3: CATSSRQGKGTEAFF. DNA of the CDR3: TGTGCCACCAGCAGTCGACAGGGAAAGGGCACTGAAGCTTTCTTT.

The J gene is TRBJ2-3, the V gene TRBV13; 10 positions agree with TRBD2. Germline CDR1 is PRHDT and CDR2 is FYEKMQ (reference sequence). V gave up 1 base and J gave up 2 bases; unmatched junction bases: 3. The CDR3 covers 16 residues. The CDR3 DNA follows: TGTGCCAGCAGCTTAGCTCTAGCGGGGGTCACAGATACGCAGTATTTT. Translated, it gives CASSLALAGVTDTQYF.

The rearrangement uses TRBV7-9 and TRBJ1-5; possibly TRBD1 for D (6 bases). V lost 1 base, J lost 2 bases, and 12 bases lay in between. CDR1 is SEHNR and CDR2 is FQNEAQ in the germline V gene (reference sequence). The CDR3 loop spans 16 amino acids. CDR3 protein: CASSLGVGGGNQPQHF. CDR3 DNA sequence: TGTGCCAGCAGCTTAGGGGTTGGGGGCGGCAATCAGCCCCAGCATTTT.

This chain joins TRBV4-3 and TRBJ2-3; 8 bases match TRBD2. Germline V lookup: CDR1 LGHNA, CDR2 YSLEER. After removal of 5 bases from V and 6 bases from J, the junction contained 13 bases not matched to a gene. This CDR3 is 16 amino acids long. Here the CDR3 DNA reads TGCGCCAGCAGCTTGCAGCTCCGGGGGGGGCGGGATACGCAGTATTTT. Amino acids: CASSLQLRGGRDTQYF.

The chain couples TRBV27 to TRBJ2-1; 8 bases line up with TRBD1. Per germline, CDR1 MNHEY and CDR2 SMNVEV (reference sequence). V shed 6 bases, J shed 6 bases, and the junction held 7 bases outside the gene matches. The CDR3 length is 14 residues. For the CDR3, the DNA is TGTGCCAGCAGGGGGCAGGGGGCCCTCAATGAGCAGTTCTTC. Translation gives CASRGQGALNEQFF.

The V call is TRBV18, the J call TRBJ1-6; TRBD1 agrees at 9 bases. This CDR3 comprises 15 residues. With 6 bases clipped from V and 7 bases from J, the junction kept 7 bases outside the gene matches. The germline V gene has CDR1 KGHSH and CDR2 LQKENI. CDR3 loop: CASSPGQGKNSPLHF. The CDR3 DNA reads as TGTGCCAGCTCCCCAGGACAGGGGAAGAATTCACCCCTCCACTTT.